In this sample, the clone carrying this T cell receptor (beta chain) turned up a few times. The antigen is not known. V shed 0 bases and J 7 bases; nucleotides not matched to a gene: 12. Germline CDR1 reads SGHRS; CDR2 reads YFSETQ. The CDR3 length is 18 residues. These data are taken from a study of CD8+CD57+ T cells in acquired aplastic anemia. Study overall: Sorted cells (CD4+ and CD8+) yielded DNA amounts that averaged about 3.4 ug. Findings and limits, study-wide: About 28 sequences, all CD8+ CDR3, were shared between patients and controls.

Patients sequenced had flow cytometry evidence of CD8+CD57+ cell expansion. The patients, all of them, had severe acquired aplastic anemia. TCR beta VDJ combinations and CDR3 sequences were profiled from genomic DNA. In TCRdb, the reads were re-called with MiXCR into one record per CDR3 protein. The sample lists about 180,000 distinct CDR3 sequences; 50% to 65% were seen once. Sequencing was done on a sample of sorted CD4+, CD8+, or CD8+CD57+ T cells (not recorded which) from PBMCs. The source of this sequence is a human donor with aplastic anemia. The gene calls are TRBV5-1 and TRBJ2-1; 11 bases match TRBD2. The CDR3: CASSLAPPTSGTGNEQFF. The CDR3 nucleotides read TGCGCCAGCAGCTTGGCCCCCCCGACTAGCGGGACTGGAAATGAGCAGTTCTTC.